These 5 T cell receptor beta chains originate from one sample sequenced in a study of blood T cell repertoires in COVID-19. The data were produced by immunoSEQ multiplex PCR, yet TCRdb's version contains in-frame clones alone and is incomplete. The sample has about 150,000 clones; roughly 78% are singletons. The specimen was peripheral blood. All receptors come from a human donor with acute or convalescent COVID-19. The donor label of this sample is uncertain.

The sample holds one count of this clone. The chain combines TRBV6-2 or TRBV6-3 with TRBJ1-1; D is perhaps TRBD1 (6 bases). The ends were cut back, 5 bases at V and 1 base at J, with 11 bases in the middle. Germline CDR1 and CDR2: MNHEY and SVGEGT. The CDR3 covers 14 residues. The CDR3 nucleotides read TGTGCCAGCAGTACATTGGACAGGAACACTGAAGCTTTCTTT. This sequence encodes CASSTLDRNTEAFF.

To note about this clone: At one of its ends the junction is not consistent with the germline gene, which may arise from a read error. This rearrangement joins TRBV6-2 or TRBV6-3 to TRBJ1-3; D call uncertain. CDR3 length equals 11 residues. From germline, CDR1 is MNHEY and CDR2 SVGEGT. CDR3 DNA: TGTGCCAGCAGTTACTTGTTCCAGAAGACATTT. Its translation is CASSYLFQKTF.

In this sample, this clone turned up a few times. The rearrangement links TRBV30 to TRBJ2-5, with D tentatively TRBD1 (5 bases). Between the trimmed V and J ends, which lost 3 bases and 4 bases, there was a span of 12 bases. This CDR3 region has 13 residues. Germline values: CDR1 GTSNPN, CDR2 SVGIG (reference sequence). The CDR3 protein is CAWSLGPGETQYF. CDR3 DNA: TGTGCCTGGAGCCTGGGGCCGGGAGAGACCCAGTACTTC.

The chain couples TRBV18 to TRBJ1-1; the match to TRBD1 covers 8 bases. Germline V gene data show CDR1 as KGHSH and CDR2 as LQKENI. V shed 3 bases, J shed 4 bases, and the junction held 10 bases outside the gene matches. The CDR3 loop spans 16 amino acids. CDR3 residues: CASSPDQGAGGTEAFF. The CDR3 DNA reads TGTGCCAGCTCACCGGACCAGGGGGCAGGAGGCACTGAAGCTTTCTTT.

This clone showed up just once. The gene calls are TRBV4-2 and TRBJ2-7; 7 bases are shared with TRBD1. The J segment lost 2 bases and the V segment lost 0 bases, leaving 4 bases of the junction unmatched. The V gene's germline CDR1 is LGHNA and CDR2 YNFKEQ. The CDR3 is made up of 15 amino acids. In nucleotides, the CDR3 is TGTGCCAGCAGCCAAGATTGGACAGGAACCTACGAGCAGTACTTC. Its protein product is CASSQDWTGTYEQYF.